The rows below give T cell receptor beta chains drawn from one sample of a study of CD8+ T cells in alopecia areata. Method: immunoSEQ multiplex PCR; TCRdb's copy keeps in-frame clones and lacks some. The sample carries 90,000 to 150,000 clones, 35% to 45% recorded once. The specimen was CD4+ T cells sorted from blood. These receptors came from a human donor with alopecia areata. Each CDR3 is given with its conserved first and last residue. A D gene is named only where the DNA matches it firmly. Some rows mark clone size as missing; the rest say once, few, many or name a class of expanded clone.

V: TRBV5-1; size: -; D: -; J: TRBJ1-3; DNA: TGCGCCAGCAGCTTGGCCGTCGGAAACACCATATATTTT; CDR3: CASSLAVGNTIYF
V: TRBV19; size: few; D: -; J: TRBJ1-1; DNA: TGTGCCAGTAGTAGGGAGGAATTGATGAACACTGAAGCTTTCTTT; CDR3: CASSREELMNTEAFF
V: TRBV4-1; size: once; D: -; J: TRBJ2-7; DNA: TGCGCCAGCAGCCAAGTCAACCCGGACGAGCAGTACTTC; CDR3: CASSQVNPDEQYF
V: TRBV5-1; size: -; D: TRBD1; J: TRBJ2-5; DNA: TGCGCCAGCAGCGCCAGACAGGGCGAGACCCAGTACTTC; CDR3: CASSARQGETQYF
V: TRBV29-1; size: few; D: TRBD2; J: TRBJ2-4; DNA: TGCAGCGCCCTACTAGCGGGATCAAACATTCAGTACTTC; CDR3: CSALLAGSNIQYF
V: TRBV28; size: -; D: TRBD2; J: TRBJ2-2; DNA: TGTGCCAGCAGTTCCCCCGCTAGCGGGAGTTCAATGTTTGGCACCGGGGAGCTGTTTTTT; CDR3: CASSSPASGSSMFGTGELFF
V: TRBV30; size: -; D: TRBD1; J: TRBJ2-7; DNA: TGTGCCTGGAGTGTACATTTGGGGACAGGGATAGAGCAGTACTTC; CDR3: CAWSVHLGTGIEQYF
V: TRBV19; size: -; D: -; J: TRBJ2-1; DNA: TGTGCCAGTAGTCTAAGGTACAATGAGCAGTTCTTC; CDR3: CASSLRYNEQFF
V: TRBV7-9; size: -; D: -; J: TRBJ1-1; DNA: TGTGCCAGCAGCCGACAGGCGATGTTGAACACTGAAGCTTTCTTT; CDR3: CASSRQAMLNTEAFF
V: TRBV29-1; size: once; D: -; J: TRBJ1-2; DNA: TGCAGCGCCAACCGGGACACTACTAACTATGGCTACACCTTC; CDR3: CSANRDTTNYGYTF
V: TRBV5-1; size: few; D: -; J: TRBJ2-5; DNA: TGCGCCAGCAGCTTGTTTCCAGGAGAACAAGAGACCCAGTACTTC; CDR3: CASSLFPGEQETQYF
V: TRBV7-8; size: few; D: -; J: TRBJ2-7; DNA: TGTGCCAGCAGCCCCTCCAGGGCCCCTGGGTCCTACGAGCAGTACTTC; CDR3: CASSPSRAPGSYEQYF
V: TRBV11-2; size: -; D: TRBD1; J: TRBJ1-6; DNA: TGTGCCAGCAGCCGTAGGGGACAGGGGGCGAAGAGCCCTAATTCACCCCTCCACTTT; CDR3: CASSRRGQGAKSPNSPLHF
V: TRBV2; size: -; D: -; J: TRBJ2-3; DNA: TGTGCCAGCACCAACGCAGGGGATGGTACGCAGTATTTT; CDR3: CASTNAGDGTQYF
V: TRBV5-1; size: -; D: -; J: TRBJ1-1; DNA: TGCGCCAGCAGCTTACAGGTTATGAACACTGAAGCTTTCTTT; CDR3: CASSLQVMNTEAFF
V: TRBV29-1; size: few; D: -; J: TRBJ2-1; DNA: TGCAGCGTTGAAGGGGACCCCGCCTACAATGAGCAGTTCTTC; CDR3: CSVEGDPAYNEQFF
V: TRBV29-1; size: -; D: TRBD2; J: TRBJ2-3; DNA: TGCAGCGTCCGAAGCCCCCTCGGGACTAGCGGGGTTGGAGATACGCAGTATTTT; CDR3: CSVRSPLGTSGVGDTQYF
V: TRBV29-1; size: -; D: -; J: TRBJ1-5; DNA: TGCAGCTGTGTGGACACCCCAAATCAGCCCCAGCATTTT; CDR3: CSCVDTPNQPQHF
V: TRBV30; size: -; D: -; J: TRBJ1-2; DNA: TGTGCCTGGAGTGGAAGAGCCTCCTATGGCTACACCTTC; CDR3: CAWSGRASYGYTF
V: TRBV19; size: -; D: -; J: TRBJ1-1; DNA: TGTGCCAGTAGTGTAGACAGGATGAACACTGAAGCTTTCTTT; CDR3: CASSVDRMNTEAFF
V: TRBV29-1; size: -; D: -; J: TRBJ1-6; DNA: TGCAGCGCGCGCGTGGGGGACGCCTATAATTCACCCCTCCACTTT; CDR3: CSARVGDAYNSPLHF
V: TRBV7-2; size: -; D: -; J: TRBJ2-7; DNA: TGTGCCAGCAGCTTACGAAGGGTGTCTCTTTACGAGCAGTACTTC; CDR3: CASSLRRVSLYEQYF
V: TRBV2; size: -; D: -; J: TRBJ2-1; DNA: TGTGCCAGCAGTGGAGGGATGGACAATGAGCAGTTCTTC; CDR3: CASSGGMDNEQFF
V: TRBV29-1; size: few; D: -; J: TRBJ1-2; DNA: TGCAGCGCCCTGCTGGCAGGGAGGGATGGCTACACCTTC; CDR3: CSALLAGRDGYTF
V: TRBV29-1; size: few; D: -; J: TRBJ2-1; DNA: TGCAGCGGGTTCCAGGGGGAGCAGTTCTTC; CDR3: CSGFQGEQFF